This T cell receptor beta chain is drawn from a study of cytomegalovirus exposure and HLA in healthy donors. Study findings and constraints: Follow-up analysis later connected one missense variant in DCLRE1C with trimming of TCR beta V- and J-genes. Presence/absence analyses assumed roughly uniform sequencing depth across donors.

A note on this clone: Its antigen is as yet unknown.

CDR1 and CDR2 from the germline V gene are SGHRS and YFSETQ. The V end lost 5 bases, the J end lost 0 bases, and 9 bases lay between the germline ends. This CDR3 spans 13 amino acids. It was with 60 Vbeta and 13 Jbeta primers that the PCR ran. Sequencing used immunoSEQ multiplex PCR; TCRdb keeps in-frame clones, though not all of them. Of some 140,000 clones in the sample, approximately 80% were seen once. This clonotype was sampled from a woman aged 50 to 60 in good health and CMV-seropositive. The chain uses TRBV5-1 and TRBJ2-7; D remains ambiguous. The sequenced sample was PBMCs. As DNA, the CDR3 is TGCGCCAGCAGTTATATGAGCTCCTACGAGCAGTACTTC. It specifies CASSYMSSYEQYF.